This T cell receptor beta chain was documented in a study of cytomegalovirus exposure and HLA in healthy donors. Note on this clone: What it binds is not known.

Notes on the study in general: The study labeled approximately 150 TCR beta chains cytomegalovirus-associated. Cytomegalovirus status was reportedly diagnosed by the classifier with high specificity and sensitivity.

The table came from immunoSEQ multiplex PCR; TCRdb's copy has only in-frame clones and leaves some out. Here the sample spans some 140,000 clones, around 80% being singletons. Germline lookup yields CDR1 LNHDA and CDR2 SQIVND (reference sequence). Germline trimming cut 7 bases from V and 4 bases from J; bases unmatched to any gene: 11. CDR3 length equals 15 residues. The chain uses TRBV19 and TRBJ2-5; 8 bases agree with TRBD2. This sequence was found in a man aged 25 to 40 in good health and CMV-seropositive. Source material: PBMCs. The CDR3 bases are TGTGCCAGTAAAGACGGACTAGCTGGGCTAGAGACCCAGTACTTC. Its protein is CASKDGLAGLETQYF.